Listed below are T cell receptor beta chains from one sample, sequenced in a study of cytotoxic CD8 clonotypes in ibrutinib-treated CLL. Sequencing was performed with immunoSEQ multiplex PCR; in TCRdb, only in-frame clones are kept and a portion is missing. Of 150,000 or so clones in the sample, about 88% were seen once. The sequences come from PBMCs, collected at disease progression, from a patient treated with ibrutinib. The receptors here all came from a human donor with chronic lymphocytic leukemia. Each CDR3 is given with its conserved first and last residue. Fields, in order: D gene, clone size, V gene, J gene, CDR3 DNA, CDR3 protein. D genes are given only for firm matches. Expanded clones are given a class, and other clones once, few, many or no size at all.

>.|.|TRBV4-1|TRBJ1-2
TGCGCCAGCAGCCAAGGTCGGCTTGGTCTAGGAGAAGGCTACACCTTC
CASSQGRLGLGEGYTF
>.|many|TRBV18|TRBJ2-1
TGTGCCAGCTCACCATCCCCTGACTACAATGAGCAGTTCTTC
CASSPSPDYNEQFF
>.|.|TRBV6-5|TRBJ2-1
TGTGCCAGCAGTTACCTGGCCGTGAAGACCTACAATGAGCAGTTCTTC
CASSYLAVKTYNEQFF
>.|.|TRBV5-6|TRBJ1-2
TGTGCCAGCAGCCCCGACCCGGTCAGCTATGGCTACACCTTC
CASSPDPVSYGYTF
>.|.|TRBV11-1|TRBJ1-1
TGTGCCAGCAGCCCCGAGGGTCCTTCGGGGATAGCTTTCTTT
CASSPEGPSGIAFF
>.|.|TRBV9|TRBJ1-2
TGTGCCAGCAGCGCCCCTTCAGGGGACCTCTACTATGGCTACACCTTC
CASSAPSGDLYYGYTF
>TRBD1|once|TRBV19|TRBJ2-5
TGTGCCAGTAGTGCCCGACAGGGGGCGGAAGAGACCCAGTACTTC
CASSARQGAEETQYF
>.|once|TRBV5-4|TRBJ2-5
TGTGCCAGCAGCTTGGACGAGGTTTACCAAGAGACCCAGTACTTC
CASSLDEVYQETQYF
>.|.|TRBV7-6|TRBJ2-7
TGTGCCAGCAGCCCGGGGGCAATCTACGAGCAGTACTTC
CASSPGAIYEQYF
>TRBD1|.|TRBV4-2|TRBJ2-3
TGTGCCAGCAGCCTAGTAGAGGGGGCCACAGATACGCAGTATTTT
CASSLVEGATDTQYF
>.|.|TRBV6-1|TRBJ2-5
TGTGCCAGCAGTGGGAACAGGGACCAAGAGACCCAGTACTTC
CASSGNRDQETQYF
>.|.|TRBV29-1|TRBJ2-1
TGCAGCGTCCTACAGGGTTGGAATGAGCAGTTCTTC
CSVLQGWNEQFF
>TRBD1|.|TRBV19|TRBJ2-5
TGTGCCAGTAGTAACCCAGACAGGGGGCGGGAGACCCAGTACTTC
CASSNPDRGRETQYF
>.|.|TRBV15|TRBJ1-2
TGTGCCACCAGCAGGAACAGAGAATATGGCTACACCTTC
CATSRNREYGYTF
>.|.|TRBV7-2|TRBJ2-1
TGTGCCAGCAGCTTATCATCTCGCTCCTACAATGAGCAGTTCTTC
CASSLSSRSYNEQFF
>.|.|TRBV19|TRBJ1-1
TGTGCCAGTAGTAAGGGCGGCCTACCCACTGAAGCTTTCTTT
CASSKGGLPTEAFF
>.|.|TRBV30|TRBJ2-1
TGTGCCTGGATCGGACGCCTGGCCGGGCGGGATGAGCAGTTCTTC
CAWIGRLAGRDEQFF
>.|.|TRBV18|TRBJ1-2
TGTGCCAGCTCACCAATTGACACGAGCGGCTACACCTTC
CASSPIDTSGYTF
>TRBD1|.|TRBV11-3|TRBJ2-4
TGTGCCAGCAGCGCCGTAAACAGGGGGAGTCAGTACTTC
CASSAVNRGSQYF
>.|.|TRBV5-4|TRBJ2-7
TGTGCCAGCAGCTTGTTACAGGGTATGTCCTACGAGCAGTACTTC
CASSLLQGMSYEQYF
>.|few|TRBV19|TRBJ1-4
TGTGCCAGTAGTATGCGGGACACGCCGTTTGAAAAACTGTTTTTT
CASSMRDTPFEKLFF
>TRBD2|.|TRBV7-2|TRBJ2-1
TGTGCCAGCAGCTTTCCGGGACTAGCGGGAGCCCCCTACAATGAGCAGTTCTTC
CASSFPGLAGAPYNEQFF